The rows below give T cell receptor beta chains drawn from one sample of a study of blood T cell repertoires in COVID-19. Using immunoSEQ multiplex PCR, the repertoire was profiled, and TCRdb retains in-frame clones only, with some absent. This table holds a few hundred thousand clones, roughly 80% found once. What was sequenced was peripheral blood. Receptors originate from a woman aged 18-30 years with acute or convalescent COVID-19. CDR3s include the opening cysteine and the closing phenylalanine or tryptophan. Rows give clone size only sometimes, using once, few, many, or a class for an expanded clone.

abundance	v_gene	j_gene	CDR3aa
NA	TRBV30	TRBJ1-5	CAWSSQTGGNQPQHF
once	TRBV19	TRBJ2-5	CASSRDRQETQYF
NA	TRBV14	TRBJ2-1	CASSQLAGSYNEQFF
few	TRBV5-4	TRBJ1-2	CASSLAIMTGFTYGYTF
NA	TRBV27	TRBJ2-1	CASSPRLVAGAHEQFF
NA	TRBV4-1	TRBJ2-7	CASSQEGDVGLYEQYF
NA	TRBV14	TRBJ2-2	CASSQAGGLGELFF
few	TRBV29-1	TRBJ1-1	CSAVPRTGGLSEAFF
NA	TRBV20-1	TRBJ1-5	CSASLLGGAAQPQHF
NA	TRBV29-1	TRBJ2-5	CSVGAFQETQYF
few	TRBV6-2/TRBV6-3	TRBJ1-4	CASSVRTDEKLFF
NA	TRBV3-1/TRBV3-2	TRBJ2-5	CASSQRGSQETQYF
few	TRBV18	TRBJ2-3	CASSPSREARTDTQYF
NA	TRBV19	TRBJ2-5	CASSDRGAGETQYF
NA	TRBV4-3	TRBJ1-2	CASSQEMVSSSYGYTF
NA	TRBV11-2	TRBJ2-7	CASSLRRLAGAWYEQYF